The clone carrying this TCR beta chain was observed many times. The entry originates in a study of human T cells and chemical hapten exposure. This sample's time point: pre-sensitization, week 0. Noted treatment: therapeutic diphenylcyclopropenone sensitization with weekly scalp DPC. TCRdb recomputed calls from the RACE reads with MiXCR, one row per CDR3 protein. Of fewer than 140,000 distinct CDR3 sequences in the sample, roughly 12% are singletons; the top ten hold over 1.5%. The sequencing used whole blood, collected in connection with sensitization to the hapten diphenylcyclopropenone (DPC). The receptor was isolated from a woman aged 45-59 years with alopecia areata. Some clones in this sample may be carry-over from other donors' samples.

The chain's CDR3 is CASSYHGGSSYNEQFF. CDR3 coding DNA: TGTGCCAGCAGTTATCACGGCGGAAGCTCCTACAATGAGCAGTTCTTC. This chain links TRBV6-5 with TRBJ2-1; no definite D call. This CDR3 region has 16 residues. Germline loops: CDR1 MNHEY, CDR2 SVGAGI. The V and J ends lost 3 bases and 0 bases respectively, with 12 bases between them.